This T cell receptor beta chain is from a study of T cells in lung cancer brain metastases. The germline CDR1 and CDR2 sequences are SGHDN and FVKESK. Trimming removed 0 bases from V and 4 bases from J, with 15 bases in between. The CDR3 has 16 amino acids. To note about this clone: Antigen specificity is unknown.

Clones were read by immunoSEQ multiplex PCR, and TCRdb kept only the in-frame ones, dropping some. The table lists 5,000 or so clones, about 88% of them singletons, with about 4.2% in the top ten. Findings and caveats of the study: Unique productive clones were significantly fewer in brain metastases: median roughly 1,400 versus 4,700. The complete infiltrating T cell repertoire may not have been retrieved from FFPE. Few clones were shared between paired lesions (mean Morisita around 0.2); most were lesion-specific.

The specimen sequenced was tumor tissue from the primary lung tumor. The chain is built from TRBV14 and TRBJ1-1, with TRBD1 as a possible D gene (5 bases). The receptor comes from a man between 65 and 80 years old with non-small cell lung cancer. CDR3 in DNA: TGTGCCAGCAGCCAAGAAGGGGAAGGGGCGAGCACTGAAGCTTTCTTT. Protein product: CASSQEGEGASTEAFF.